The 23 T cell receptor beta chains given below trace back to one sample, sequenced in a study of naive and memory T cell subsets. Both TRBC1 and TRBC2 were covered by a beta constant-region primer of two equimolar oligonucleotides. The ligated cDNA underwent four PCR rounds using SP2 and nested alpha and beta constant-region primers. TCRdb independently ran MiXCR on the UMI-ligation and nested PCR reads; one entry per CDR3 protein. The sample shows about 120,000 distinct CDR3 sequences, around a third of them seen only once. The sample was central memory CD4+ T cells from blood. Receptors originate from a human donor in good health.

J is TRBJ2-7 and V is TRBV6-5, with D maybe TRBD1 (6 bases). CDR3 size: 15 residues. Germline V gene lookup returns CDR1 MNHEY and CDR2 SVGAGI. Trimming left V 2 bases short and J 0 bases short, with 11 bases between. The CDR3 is CASSYGGQSSYEQYF. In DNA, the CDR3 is TGTGCCAGCAGTTACGGGGGCCAGAGCTCCTACGAGCAGTACTTC.

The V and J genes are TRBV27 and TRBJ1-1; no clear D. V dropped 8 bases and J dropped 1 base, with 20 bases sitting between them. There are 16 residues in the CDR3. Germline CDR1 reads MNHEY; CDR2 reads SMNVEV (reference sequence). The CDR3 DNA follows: TGTGCCAGCTCCACCACTAAGACTGTTAAGAACACTGAAGCTTTCTTT. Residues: CASSTTKTVKNTEAFF.

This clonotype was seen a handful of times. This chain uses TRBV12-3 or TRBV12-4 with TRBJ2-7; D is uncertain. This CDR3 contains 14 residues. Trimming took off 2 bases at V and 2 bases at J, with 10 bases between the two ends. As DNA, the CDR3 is TGTGCCAGCAGTTTAACCGACGGAACCTACGAGCAGTACTTC. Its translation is CASSLTDGTYEQYF.

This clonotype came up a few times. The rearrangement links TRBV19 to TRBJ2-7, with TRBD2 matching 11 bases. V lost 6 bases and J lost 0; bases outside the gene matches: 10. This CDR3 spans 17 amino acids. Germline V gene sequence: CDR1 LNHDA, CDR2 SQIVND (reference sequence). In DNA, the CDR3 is TGTGCCAGTAGCGATACTAGCGGGAGAGGGGGCTCCTACGAGCAGTACTTC. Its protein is CASSDTSGRGGSYEQYF.

The CDR3 DNA follows: TGCAGTGCTGCTGGGAAATTTCAAGAGACCCAGTACTTC. Its translation: CSAAGKFQETQYF. This chain joins TRBV20-1 and TRBJ2-5; no reliable D call. V was cut by 5 bases and J by 2 bases, with 12 bases left in between. This CDR3 has 13 amino acids. Looked up from germline, CDR1 is DFQATT and CDR2 is SNEGSKA (reference sequence).

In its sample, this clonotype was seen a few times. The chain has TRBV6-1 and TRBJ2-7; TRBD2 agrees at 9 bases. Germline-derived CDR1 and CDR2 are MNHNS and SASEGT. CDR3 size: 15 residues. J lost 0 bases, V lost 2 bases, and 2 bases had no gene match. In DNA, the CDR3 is TGTGCCAGCAGTGAACTAGCGGGGAGCTCCTACGAGCAGTACTTC. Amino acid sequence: CASSELAGSSYEQYF.

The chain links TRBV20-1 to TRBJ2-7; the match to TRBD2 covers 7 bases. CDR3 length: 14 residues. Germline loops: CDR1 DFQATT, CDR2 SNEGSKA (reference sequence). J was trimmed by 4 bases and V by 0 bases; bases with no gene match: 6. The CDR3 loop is CSARDNGGIYEQYF. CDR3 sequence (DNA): TGCAGTGCTAGAGATAACGGGGGGATATACGAGCAGTACTTC.

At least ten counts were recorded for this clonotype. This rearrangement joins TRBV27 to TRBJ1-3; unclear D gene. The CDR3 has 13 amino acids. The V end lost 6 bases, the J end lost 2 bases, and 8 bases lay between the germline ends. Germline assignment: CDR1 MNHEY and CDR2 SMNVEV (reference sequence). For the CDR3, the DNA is TGTGCCAGCAGCCCGCTCGCTGGAAACACCATATATTTT. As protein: CASSPLAGNTIYF.

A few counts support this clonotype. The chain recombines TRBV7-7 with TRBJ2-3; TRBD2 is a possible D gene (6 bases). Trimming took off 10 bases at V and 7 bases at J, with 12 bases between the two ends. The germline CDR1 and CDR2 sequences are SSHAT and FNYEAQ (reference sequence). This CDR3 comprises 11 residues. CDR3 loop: CATVEGYTQYF. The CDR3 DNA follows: TGTGCCACCGTGGAGGGATATACGCAGTATTTT.

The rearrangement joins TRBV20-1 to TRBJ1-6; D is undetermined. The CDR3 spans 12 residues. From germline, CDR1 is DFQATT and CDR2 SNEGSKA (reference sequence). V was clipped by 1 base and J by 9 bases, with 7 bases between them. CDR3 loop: CSARAEGSPLHF. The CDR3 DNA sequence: TGCAGTGCTAGAGCTGAGGGTTCACCCCTCCACTTT.

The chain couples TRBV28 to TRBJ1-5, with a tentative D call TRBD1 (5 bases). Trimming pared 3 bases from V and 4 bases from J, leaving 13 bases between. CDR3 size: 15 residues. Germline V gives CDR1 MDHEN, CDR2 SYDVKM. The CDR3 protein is CASSFFRVGNQPQHF. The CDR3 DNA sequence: TGTGCCAGCAGTTTTTTCAGGGTAGGGAATCAGCCCCAGCATTTT.

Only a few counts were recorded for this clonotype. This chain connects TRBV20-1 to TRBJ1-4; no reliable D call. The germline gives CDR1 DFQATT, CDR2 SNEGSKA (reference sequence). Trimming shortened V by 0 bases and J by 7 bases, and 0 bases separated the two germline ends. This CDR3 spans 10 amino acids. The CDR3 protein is CSARDEKLFF. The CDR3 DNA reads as TGCAGTGCTAGAGATGAAAAACTGTTTTTT.

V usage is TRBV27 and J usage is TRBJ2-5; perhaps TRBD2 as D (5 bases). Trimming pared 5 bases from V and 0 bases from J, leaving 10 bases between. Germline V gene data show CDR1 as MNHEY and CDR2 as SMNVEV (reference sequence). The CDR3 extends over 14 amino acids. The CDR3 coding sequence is TGTGCCAGCAGTCGGTACGGGAACCAAGAGACCCAGTACTTC. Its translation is CASSRYGNQETQYF.

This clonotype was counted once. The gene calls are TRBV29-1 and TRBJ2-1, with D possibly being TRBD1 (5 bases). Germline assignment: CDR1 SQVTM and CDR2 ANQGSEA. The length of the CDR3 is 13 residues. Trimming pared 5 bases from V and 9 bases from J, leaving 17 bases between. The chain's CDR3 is CSVPGPGVIEQFF. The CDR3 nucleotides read TGCAGCGTTCCAGGGCCTGGAGTGATTGAGCAGTTCTTC.

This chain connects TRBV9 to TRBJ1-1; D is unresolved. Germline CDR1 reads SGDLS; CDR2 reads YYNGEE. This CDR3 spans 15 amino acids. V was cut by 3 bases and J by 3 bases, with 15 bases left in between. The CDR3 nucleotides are TGTGCCAGCAGCGGGATGGGAGGGTCCCACACTGAAGCTTTCTTT. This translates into CASSGMGGSHTEAFF.

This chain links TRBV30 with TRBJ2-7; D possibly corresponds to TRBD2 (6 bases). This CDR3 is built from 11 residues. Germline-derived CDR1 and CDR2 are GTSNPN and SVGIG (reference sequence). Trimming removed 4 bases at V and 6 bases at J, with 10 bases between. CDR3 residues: CAWNQEGEQYF. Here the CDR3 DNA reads TGTGCCTGGAATCAGGAGGGCGAGCAGTACTTC.

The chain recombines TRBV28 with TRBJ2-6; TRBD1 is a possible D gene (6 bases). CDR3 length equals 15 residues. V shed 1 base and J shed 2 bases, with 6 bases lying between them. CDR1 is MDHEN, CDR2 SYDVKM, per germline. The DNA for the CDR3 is TGTGCCAGCAGTTTATACAGGGCTGGGGCCAACGTCCTGACTTTC. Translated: CASSLYRAGANVLTF.

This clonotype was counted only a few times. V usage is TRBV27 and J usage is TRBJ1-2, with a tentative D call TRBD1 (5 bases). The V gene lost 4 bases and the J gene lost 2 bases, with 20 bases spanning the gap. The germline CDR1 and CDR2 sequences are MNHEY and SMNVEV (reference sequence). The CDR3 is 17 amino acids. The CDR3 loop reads CASSSNLRGAANYGYTF. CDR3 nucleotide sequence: TGTGCCAGCAGTTCCAATTTGAGGGGCGCGGCGAACTATGGCTACACCTTC.

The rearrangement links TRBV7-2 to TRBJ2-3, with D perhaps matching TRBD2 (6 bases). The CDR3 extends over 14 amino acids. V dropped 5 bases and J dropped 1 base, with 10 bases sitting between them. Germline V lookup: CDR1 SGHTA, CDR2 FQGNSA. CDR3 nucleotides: TGTGCCAGCAGCCAATGGGGGGGCACAGATACGCAGTATTTT. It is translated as CASSQWGGTDTQYF.

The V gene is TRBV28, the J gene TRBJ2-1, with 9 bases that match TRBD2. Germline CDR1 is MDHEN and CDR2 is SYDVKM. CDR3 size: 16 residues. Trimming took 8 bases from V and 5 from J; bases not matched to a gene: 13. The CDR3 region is CASFQGPAGGDNEQFF. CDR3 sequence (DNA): TGTGCCAGCTTCCAGGGCCCAGCGGGAGGTGACAATGAGCAGTTCTTC.

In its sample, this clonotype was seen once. CDR3 region: CASSFSTGLNTIYF. The CDR3 DNA reads as TGTGCCAGCAGCTTTTCGACAGGGTTGAACACCATATATTTT. The J gene is TRBJ1-3, the V gene TRBV7-9, with 7 nucleotides matching TRBD1. The CDR3 contains 14 residues. Germline assignment: CDR1 SEHNR and CDR2 FQNEAQ (reference sequence). J was trimmed by 7 bases and V by 3 bases; bases with no gene match: 6. Complete variable domain (other parts from reference TRBV7-9 and TRBJ1-3): DTGVSQNPRHKITKRGQNVTFRCDPISEHNRLYWYRQTLGQGPEFLTYFQNEAQLEKSRLLSDRFSAERPKGSFSTLEIQRTEQGDSAMYLCASSFSTGLNTIYFGEGSWLTVV.

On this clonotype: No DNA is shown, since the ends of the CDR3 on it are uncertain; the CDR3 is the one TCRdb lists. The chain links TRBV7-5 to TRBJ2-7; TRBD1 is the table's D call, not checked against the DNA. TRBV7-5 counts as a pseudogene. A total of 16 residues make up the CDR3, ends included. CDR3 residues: CISVPEAYRDSYEQYF.

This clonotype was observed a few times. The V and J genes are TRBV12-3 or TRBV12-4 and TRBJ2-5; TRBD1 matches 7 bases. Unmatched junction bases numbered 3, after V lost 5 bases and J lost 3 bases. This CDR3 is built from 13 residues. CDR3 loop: CASSPGTEETQYF. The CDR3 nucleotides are TGTGCCAGCAGTCCCGGGACAGAAGAGACCCAGTACTTC.